This T cell receptor (beta chain) is drawn from a study of blood T cell repertoires in COVID-19. In the study overall: The samples span acute and convalescent COVID-19 from the United States, Italy and Spain. PBMCs, B-cell-depleted T cells, or T cells were the source of the cDNA or gDNA that made up the material.

V gave up 5 bases and J gave up 2 bases, with 10 bases separating them. The CDR3 extends over 13 amino acids. CDR1 is PRHDT, CDR2 FYEKMQ, per germline (reference sequence). How the authors handled the data: Reference gene primer amplification yielded estimated nucleated cell counts. Sequencing was performed with immunoSEQ multiplex PCR; in TCRdb, only in-frame clones are kept and a portion is missing. V and J calls and clone size are given by that table; D and trimming were obtained from the DNA. The sample has about 100,000 clones; more than 90% are singletons. The chain has TRBV13 and TRBJ2-7; TRBD1 might be the D (5 bases). The sequencing sample was made of peripheral blood. This sequence originates from a man aged 65-85 years with acute or convalescent COVID-19. The CDR3 loop reads CASSRRGPYEQYF. CDR3 in DNA: TGTGCCAGCAGCAGAAGGGGCCCCTACGAGCAGTACTTC.